The entry below gives a single T cell receptor beta chain sequence along with its context. No antigen is known for it. The method was immunoSEQ multiplex PCR; TCRdb's version includes in-frame clones alone and lacks a portion of them. This sample has 84,000 or so clones, with 90% found just once. These data belong to a study of T cell responses to AZD1222 COVID-19 vaccine. Study results and limitations: It was only a handful of AZD1222 recipients who were seropositive at baseline. Unmutated variant regions are reportedly the target of nearly half of TCRs that are spike-specific.

This sequence was found in an adult in good health. Sequencing was performed on peripheral blood, taken on day 0 of AZD1222 vaccination.

The CDR3 here is CASSQGTSIYYEQYF. The DNA for the CDR3 is TGTGCCAGCAGCCAGGGGACTAGCATCTACTACGAGCAGTACTTC. This sequence joins TRBV14 and TRBJ2-7, with 9 bases lining up with TRBD2. Trimming removed 3 bases from V and 3 bases from J; junction bases left unmatched: 6. The CDR3 runs to 15 residues. Germline values: CDR1 SGHDN, CDR2 FVKESK.